These 28 T cell receptor beta chains originate from one sample sequenced in a study of T cell responses to AZD1222 COVID-19 vaccine. Assay: immunoSEQ multiplex PCR; the TCRdb copy retains only in-frame clones and omits some. The sample has approximately 80,000 clones, roughly 85% seen once. The material sequenced was peripheral blood, taken 28 days after the second AZD1222 dose. The receptors were sampled from an adult who received the AZD1222 COVID-19 vaccine.

The J gene is TRBJ1-2, the V gene TRBV7-2; 8 bases map to TRBD1. J was trimmed by 1 base and V by 5 bases; bases with no gene match: 3. The CDR3 covers 14 residues. Germline values: CDR1 SGHTA, CDR2 FQGNSA. CDR3 nucleotide sequence: TGTGCCAGCAGCGCGACAGGGGTTAACTATGGCTACACCTTC. Protein: CASSATGVNYGYTF.

The rearrangement joins TRBV2 to TRBJ1-2; D possibly corresponds to TRBD1 (5 bases). CDR3 length: 16 residues. The V end was cut by 2 bases, the J end by 2 bases, with 15 bases between. Germline loops: CDR1 SNHLY, CDR2 FYNNEI. The CDR3 DNA is TGTGCCAGCAGTGAAACACAGGCCGCGGGGAACTATGGCTACACCTTC. Translated, it gives CASSETQAAGNYGYTF.

This sequence joins TRBV30 and TRBJ2-7, with D possibly TRBD1 on 6 matching bases. Trimming stripped 2 bases from V and 1 base from J, with 12 bases between. CDR1 is GTSNPN, CDR2 SVGIG, per germline (reference sequence). This CDR3 has 14 amino acids. CDR3 residues: CAWSPGDGSYEQYF. CDR3 sequence (DNA): TGTGCCTGGAGTCCAGGGGATGGGTCCTACGAGCAGTACTTC.

This clone was recorded only once. The rearrangement links TRBV25-1 to TRBJ1-6; TRBD1 matches at 11 bases. Germline CDR1 reads MGHDK; CDR2 reads SYGVNS. This CDR3 contains 15 residues. V lost 1 base to trimming and J lost 10 bases; unmatched junction nucleotides: 3. CDR3 loop: CASSESWTGGSPLHF. CDR3 DNA: TGTGCCAGCAGTGAATCTTGGACAGGGGGCTCACCCCTCCACTTT.

The chain combines TRBV19 with TRBJ2-1, with 9 bases fitting TRBD2. Looked up from germline, CDR1 is LNHDA and CDR2 is SQIVND (reference sequence). Germline trimming cut 3 bases from V and 6 bases from J; bases unmatched to any gene: 6. The CDR3 length is 15 residues. This chain's CDR3 is CASSILGTSFNEQFF. The CDR3 nucleotides are TGTGCCAGTAGTATTCTTGGGACTAGCTTCAATGAGCAGTTCTTC.

The rearrangement joins TRBV7-3 to TRBJ2-3; 16 nucleotides match TRBD2. The CDR3 loop spans 18 amino acids. Germline V gene lookup returns CDR1 SGHTA and CDR2 FQGTGA. Trimming at V came to 5 bases and at J to 0 bases, leaving 5 bases not matched to a gene. As DNA, the CDR3 is TGTGCCAGCAGCGGGGGACTAGCGGGAGGGCCTAGCACAGATACGCAGTATTTT. The encoded protein is CASSGGLAGGPSTDTQYF.

CDR3 residues: CASRAPGQPTEAFF. The CDR3 DNA reads TGTGCCAGCAGGGCCCCGGGACAGCCAACCGAAGCTTTCTTT. The chain couples TRBV6-5 to TRBJ1-1; 7 bases agree with TRBD1. Germline V lookup: CDR1 MNHEY, CDR2 SVGAGI. The CDR3 loop spans 14 amino acids. V lost 6 bases to trimming and J lost 8 bases; unmatched junction nucleotides: 12.

This rearrangement joins TRBV5-1 to TRBJ1-2; TRBD1 aligns across 7 bases. V trimming: 4 bases; J trimming: 8 bases; junction bases outside the gene matches: 5. Germline V gene lookup returns CDR1 SGHRS and CDR2 YFSETQ. The CDR3 is 12 amino acids. CDR3 in amino acids: CASSNQGGGYTF. Here the CDR3 DNA reads TGCGCCAGCAGCAACCAGGGGGGCGGCTACACCTTC.

The chain carries TRBV7-6 and TRBJ2-7; 7 positions match TRBD1. V gave up 5 bases and J gave up 0 bases; unmatched junction bases: 4. From germline, CDR1 is SGHVS and CDR2 FNYEAQ. This CDR3 has 14 residues. CDR3 in amino acids: CASSIQGSSYEQYF. The CDR3 DNA sequence: TGTGCCAGCAGCATACAGGGGAGCTCCTACGAGCAGTACTTC.

The J gene is TRBJ2-7, the V gene TRBV27; 7 bases match TRBD1. The CDR3 loop spans 15 amino acids. Losses at the gene ends were 1 base for V and 3 bases for J; bases not matched to a gene: 6. CDR1 MNHEY and CDR2 SMNVEV come from the germline V gene (reference sequence). The CDR3 nucleotides read TGTGCCAGCAGTTTATTTGGGCAGGGGGTCTACGAGCAGTACTTC. Its protein product is CASSLFGQGVYEQYF.

The chain has TRBV27 and TRBJ2-1, with D possibly being TRBD1 (6 bases). Germline V lookup: CDR1 MNHEY, CDR2 SMNVEV (reference sequence). The CDR3 loop spans 14 amino acids. Trimming removed 5 bases at V and 7 bases at J, with 15 bases between. The CDR3 reads CASSTPGQKNEQFF. CDR3 coding DNA: TGTGCCAGCAGTACTCCGGGACAAAAAAATGAGCAGTTCTTC.

The J gene is TRBJ2-3, the V gene TRBV7-8, with D unresolved. The CDR3 is 12 residues long. Trimming took 5 bases from V and 6 from J, leaving 9 bases between them. Germline CDR1 reads SGHVS; CDR2 reads FQNEAQ. The CDR3 nucleotides are TGTGCCAGCAGCCCGACGGTGGATACGCAGTATTTT. It codes for CASSPTVDTQYF.

The rearrangement uses TRBV6-2 or TRBV6-3 and TRBJ2-3, with 8 bases matching TRBD2. The CDR3 contains 17 residues. The V and J ends lost 2 bases and 0 bases, in that order; junction bases with no gene match: 7. The germline V gene encodes CDR1 MNHEY and CDR2 SVGEGT. The CDR3 DNA is TGTGCCAGCAGTTACCGGACTAGCCCCTCTAGCACAGATACGCAGTATTTT. This translates into CASSYRTSPSSTDTQYF.

The rearrangement joins TRBV7-3 to TRBJ1-3; possible D gene TRBD1, 5 bases. Germline V gives CDR1 SGHTA, CDR2 FQGTGA. The V end was cut by 5 bases, the J end by 3 bases, with 8 bases between. The CDR3 has 13 amino acids. The CDR3: CASSTDNGNTIYF. The CDR3 DNA reads as TGTGCCAGCAGCACGGACAATGGAAACACCATATATTTT.

This clone was counted between two and nine times. The genes are TRBV10-3 and TRBJ2-3; 8 bases align to TRBD1. The CDR3 covers 17 residues. Germline V gene sequence: CDR1 ENHRY, CDR2 SYGVKD. V was pared by 3 bases and J by 0 bases, with 8 bases of the junction left unmatched. CDR3 bases: TGTGCCATCAGTGATCCCCTTGGACAGGGAAGCACAGATACGCAGTATTTT. This gives the protein CAISDPLGQGSTDTQYF.

This clone was picked up one time. J is TRBJ2-1 and V is TRBV5-6; TRBD2 matches at 12 bases. The CDR3 contains 16 residues. Looked up from germline, CDR1 is SGHDT and CDR2 is YYEEEE. V was pared by 3 bases and J by 9 bases, with 10 bases of the junction left unmatched. This chain's CDR3 is CASSSKTSGRRGEQFF. The CDR3 coding sequence is TGTGCCAGCAGCTCGAAAACTAGCGGGAGGCGGGGTGAGCAGTTCTTC.

The chain employs TRBV29-1 and TRBJ2-1; D remains unclear. The ends were cut back, 5 bases at V and 7 bases at J, with 15 bases in the middle. The CDR3 is 13 amino acids. Per germline, CDR1 SQVTM and CDR2 ANQGSEA. The CDR3 bases are TGCAGCGTTCGGGTCAGTGGATTGAATGAGCAGTTCTTC. This translates into CSVRVSGLNEQFF.

The DNA of the CDR3 is TGCAGCGTTGAACTGGGGAGCTATGGCTACACCTTC. Translation: CSVELGSYGYTF. This chain uses TRBV29-1 with TRBJ1-2; D uncertain. CDR1 and CDR2 (germline): SQVTM, ANQGSEA. Trimming pared 2 bases from V and 4 bases from J, leaving 8 bases between. The CDR3 length is 12 residues.

CDR3 sequence: CASSLSLGRQNEKLFF. Written as DNA, the CDR3 is TGTGCCAGCAGCTTGAGCTTGGGCAGGCAGAATGAAAAACTGTTTTTT. The genes are TRBV5-6 and TRBJ1-4; no clear D gene. This CDR3 spans 16 amino acids. With 1 base removed from V and 5 bases from J, the gap between germline ends came to 15 bases. Germline CDR1 reads SGHDT; CDR2 reads YYEEEE.

This clone was found a few times. The V and J genes are TRBV28 and TRBJ2-7; D remains unclear. This CDR3 has 11 residues. Deletions cut 4 bases from V and 5 bases from J, with 6 bases between. Germline V gene data show CDR1 as MDHEN and CDR2 as SYDVKM. The CDR3 loop reads CASSSQHEQYF. The CDR3 coding sequence is TGTGCCAGCAGTTCCCAACACGAGCAGTACTTC.

The J gene is TRBJ1-5, the V gene TRBV18, with a tentative D call TRBD1 (5 bases). Germline values: CDR1 KGHSH, CDR2 LQKENI. This CDR3 is built from 14 residues. The V and J ends lost 3 bases and 3 bases respectively, with 9 bases between them. CDR3 sequence reads: CASSPSGDNQPQHF. The CDR3 nucleotides are TGTGCCAGCTCACCCTCGGGGGACAATCAGCCCCAGCATTTT.

This clone was counted only a few times. The J gene is TRBJ2-1, the V gene TRBV6-5, with D perhaps TRBD2 (6 bases). Trimming shortened V by 0 bases and J by 8 bases, and 17 bases separated the two germline ends. The germline V gene has CDR1 MNHEY and CDR2 SVGAGI. The CDR3 has 16 amino acids. CDR3: CASSYSSGESWDEQFF. The CDR3 coding sequence is TGTGCCAGCAGTTACTCGTCGGGGGAGAGCTGGGATGAGCAGTTCTTC.

This clone was seen just once. The J gene is TRBJ1-2, the V gene TRBV9, with a tentative D call TRBD1 (6 bases). Trimming cost V 0 bases and J 4 bases, with 10 bases left between them. Germline CDR1 is SGDLS and CDR2 is YYNGEE. CDR3 length: 14 residues. Here the CDR3 DNA reads TGTGCCAGCAGCGTAGGGGGGGCGATCTATGGCTACACCTTC. Encoded protein: CASSVGGAIYGYTF.

This clone was seen a few times. The chain recombines TRBV19 with TRBJ1-5, with D tentatively TRBD1 (5 bases). The V gene's germline CDR1 is LNHDA and CDR2 SQIVND (reference sequence). The CDR3 is 14 amino acids. V lost 3 bases, J lost 6 bases, and 12 bases lay in between. CDR3 nucleotide sequence: TGTGCCAGTAGTATTAAGGGGTCGGGTCAGCCCCAGCATTTT. This sequence encodes CASSIKGSGQPQHF.

The CDR3 bases are TGTGCCAGCAGTTACAGCCAGGGTTCCCACGAGCAGTACTTC. Translation gives CASSYSQGSHEQYF. The V and J genes are TRBV6-2 or TRBV6-3 and TRBJ2-7, with TRBD1 as a possible D gene (5 bases). This CDR3 is built from 14 residues. V was cut by 2 bases and J by 5 bases, with 13 bases left in between. The germline CDR1 and CDR2 sequences are MNHEY and SVGEGT.

The chain recombines TRBV18 with TRBJ1-3, with TRBD1 as a possible D gene (5 bases). CDR1 is KGHSH, CDR2 LQKENI, per germline. Deletions cut 3 bases from V and 1 base from J, with 10 bases between. CDR3 length: 15 residues. CDR3 DNA: TGTGCCAGCTCACCCAGGGAAAAGTCTGGAAACACCATATATTTT. Amino acids: CASSPREKSGNTIYF.

This chain joins TRBV19 and TRBJ2-5; no clear D gene. V shed 3 bases and J shed 4 bases, with 12 bases lying between them. The CDR3 runs to 14 residues. Germline loops: CDR1 LNHDA, CDR2 SQIVND (reference sequence). As DNA, the CDR3 is TGTGCCAGTAGTATTCAGCTGGGTCGAGAGACCCAGTACTTC. Translation gives CASSIQLGRETQYF.

V usage is TRBV30 and J usage is TRBJ1-5; D remains unclear. V lost 3 bases, J lost 6 bases, and 12 bases lay in between. The CDR3 has 13 residues. Germline assignment: CDR1 GTSNPN and CDR2 SVGIG (reference sequence). Here the CDR3 reads CAWRAPGSQPQHF. CDR3 coding DNA: TGTGCCTGGAGGGCCCCCGGAAGTCAGCCCCAGCATTTT. The full variable domain, completed using reference TRBV30 and TRBJ1-5, is SQTIHQWPATLVQPVGSPLSLECTVEGTSNPNLYWYRQAAGRGLQLLFYSVGIGQISSEVPQNLSASRPQDRQFILSSKKLLLSDSGFYLCAWRAPGSQPQHFGDGTRLSIL.